This section outlines one TCR beta chain sequence together with its context. What it binds is unknown. This entry belongs to a study of monozygotic twins with inflammatory bowel disease. Study-wide results and limits: Whereas healthy co-twins had higher TCRbeta diversity (inverse Simpson), IBD patients had lower diversity. Telling different T cell subtypes apart from each other was not possible. Fewer clonotypes were shared with others by IBD patients than by healthy twins, especially with disease activity.

This CDR3 is 12 amino acids long. Germline loops: CDR1 SGHNT, CDR2 YYREEE (reference sequence). Each CDR3 protein gets one entry in TCRdb, which reprocessed the 5' RACE reads and gives no DNA. This sample's clone table lists about 160,000 distinct CDR3 sequences. The TCR comes from a human donor with ulcerative colitis or Crohn's disease, or a healthy co-twin of an affected twin (not recorded which). The chain has TRBV5-4 and TRBJ1-1; the D call of TRBD1 rests on TCRdb alone, since no DNA is present to check it. The source material was blood. Here the CDR3 reads CASSWTGTEAFF.